The following is a T cell receptor (beta chain) sequence with its context. Germline CDR1 and CDR2: MDHEN and SYDVKM. The CDR3 totals 13 residues. None of the donors, who were healthy HIV-negative adults, had recently had acute infections or vaccinations. The data were taken from a study of shared clonotypes between healthy human individuals. Some clones are missing from TCRdb's copy, which holds only in-frame ones; the method was immunoSEQ multiplex PCR. The repertoire consists of about 600,000 clones, with about 97% occurring once and the leading ten covering approximately 0.057%. This sequence joins TRBV28 and TRBJ2-5; D unclear. The closer fit of TRBJ2-7 to the DNA end suggests the J call may be wrong. This clonotype was sampled from a woman aged 30 to 39 in good health. The material sequenced was naive CD4+ T cells sorted from blood. Subset noted: CD45RA+ positively selected. DNA of the CDR3: TGTGCCAGCAGTTTGGAAGGCCCCTACGAGCAGTACTTC. Encoded protein: CASSLEGPYEQYF.